One and the same sample provided the 29 T cell receptor beta chains below, sequenced in a study of a mutant IDH1 vaccine in newly diagnosed glioma. The assay was immunoSEQ multiplex PCR, and TCRdb's table has in-frame clones only and misses some. The sample shows roughly 51,000 clones, roughly 77% of them seen only once. The time point here: week 23, last vaccination. The vaccine gave 300 ug of a 20-mer mutant IDH1 peptide subcutaneously per dose. These TCRs are of unknown antigen specificity. Sequences were derived from PBMCs, sampled from a glioma patient whose treatment included an IDH1 peptide vaccine. The receptors were sampled from a woman in her thirties or forties with glioma. Some clones in this sample may be carry-over from other donors' samples.

V is TRBV2 and J is TRBJ2-1; D is perhaps TRBD1 or TRBD2 (6 bases each). CDR3 length: 14 amino acids. Germline V gene sequence: CDR1 SNHLY, CDR2 FYNNEI. Trimming cost V 6 bases and J 7 bases, with 16 bases left between them. CDR3 loop: CASRSRGLINEQFF. CDR3 DNA: TGTGCCAGCAGATCCCGGGGGCTCATAAATGAGCAGTTCTTC.

CDR3 DNA: TGTGCCAGCAGCTTAGACGGCTATAGCAATCAGCCCCAGCATTTT. Translated: CASSLDGYSNQPQHF. The rearrangement links TRBV7-2 to TRBJ1-5, with D unclear. CDR1 is SGHTA and CDR2 is FQGNSA in the germline V gene. Trimming cost V 1 base and J 0 bases, with 7 bases left between them. The CDR3 is made up of 15 amino acids.

CDR3 nucleotide sequence: TGTGCCAGCTCTCAGATCACTGAAGCTTTCTTT. It translates to CASSQITEAFF. The chain uses TRBV25-1 and TRBJ1-1; D is uncertain. Trimming took 8 bases from V and 4 from J, leaving 8 bases between them. CDR1 is MGHDK and CDR2 is SYGVNS in the germline V gene. CDR3 length: 11 residues.

V usage is TRBV5-1 and J usage is TRBJ2-6; a weak D match, TRBD1 (6 bases). The CDR3 extends over 18 amino acids. Germline V gene data show CDR1 as SGHRS and CDR2 as YFSETQ. V lost 0 bases to trimming and J lost 2 bases, with 15 bases between them. The CDR3 DNA follows: TGCGCCAGCAGCTTGGATGGGACAAATTTGCCTGGGGCCAACGTCCTGACTTTC. Residues: CASSLDGTNLPGANVLTF.

The chain uses TRBV4-1 and TRBJ1-4; no clear D. Per germline, CDR1 MGHRA and CDR2 YSYEKL. The CDR3 covers 15 residues. V gave up 1 base and J gave up 8 bases, with 14 bases separating them. CDR3 nucleotide sequence: TGCGCCAGCAGCCAAGGGGCGCAGAAGCTAGAAAAACTGTTTTTT. Its protein product is CASSQGAQKLEKLFF.

Only one count was recorded for this clone. The rearrangement uses TRBV9 and TRBJ1-3; possibly TRBD1 for D (6 bases). The CDR3 contains 15 residues. V was clipped by 6 bases and J by 4 bases, with 17 bases between them. Germline values: CDR1 SGDLS, CDR2 YYNGEE. The CDR3 here is CASTPSGVPGNTIYF. The DNA of the CDR3 is TGTGCCAGCACCCCATCAGGGGTCCCGGGAAACACCATATATTTT.

This clone was detected only once. The CDR3 bases are TGTGCCACCAGCAGAGATTCGGATTCTCCGCAGTACTTC. Translated, it gives CATSRDSDSPQYF. This chain uses TRBV15 with TRBJ2-7; no definite D call. CDR1 and CDR2 (germline): LNHNV, YYDKDF (reference sequence). V shed 0 bases and J shed 9 bases, with 12 bases lying between them. CDR3 size: 13 residues. The variable domain in full, with the rest retrieved from reference TRBV15 and TRBJ2-7, is DAMVIQNPRYQVTQFGKPVTLSCSQTLNHNVMYWYQQKSSQAPKLLFHYYDKDFNNEADTPDNFQSRRPNTSFCFLDIRSPGLGDTAMYLCATSRDSDSPQYFGPGTRLTVT.

This rearrangement joins TRBV12-5 to TRBJ1-1, with unresolved D. This CDR3 contains 16 residues. V was shortened by 4 bases and J by 1 base, with 16 bases between the two germline ends. The germline gives CDR1 LGHNT, CDR2 FRNRAP. The CDR3 sequence is CASGSDPGWGNTEAFF. The CDR3 DNA reads as TGTGCTAGTGGTTCTGACCCGGGGTGGGGGAACACTGAAGCTTTCTTT.

The rearrangement uses TRBV4-3 and TRBJ2-7; the D call may be TRBD1 or TRBD2 (6 bases each). V was shortened by 4 bases and J by 0 bases, with 16 bases between the two germline ends. The CDR3 covers 16 residues. CDR1 and CDR2 (germline): LGHNA, YSLEER. Here the CDR3 reads CASSPLGGAGSYEQYF. The CDR3 region has the DNA TGCGCCAGCAGCCCCTTGGGGGGCGCGGGCTCCTACGAGCAGTACTTC.

A remark on this clone: The junction and the germline gene differ at one end; a read error may be behind it. The chain uses TRBV6-6 and TRBJ1-2, with a possible D match to TRBD1 (6 bases). The CDR3 has 12 residues. Germline loops: CDR1 MNHNY, CDR2 SVGAGI (reference sequence). The CDR3 loop reads CASSSRAGTQNF. The CDR3 coding sequence is TGTGCCAGCAGTTCCAGGGCCGGGACACAAAACTTC.

V is TRBV19 and J is TRBJ1-6; weak D call: TRBD1 (5 bases). V dropped 3 bases and J dropped 7 bases, with 10 bases sitting between them. Germline V lookup: CDR1 LNHDA, CDR2 SQIVND (reference sequence). This CDR3 spans 14 amino acids. The chain's CDR3 is CASSIGAVNSPLHF. In DNA form, the CDR3 reads TGTGCCAGTAGTATCGGGGCGGTCAATTCACCCCTCCACTTT.

The chain uses TRBV5-4 and TRBJ1-1, with D maybe TRBD1 (6 bases). With 4 bases removed from V and 3 bases from J, the gap between germline ends came to 19 bases. Germline-derived CDR1 and CDR2 are SGHNT and YYREEE (reference sequence). The CDR3 spans 16 residues. The chain's CDR3 is CASSLISEGDDTEAFF. DNA for the CDR3: TGTGCCAGCAGCCTCATCTCGGAGGGGGACGACACTGAAGCTTTCTTT. The full variable domain, in which reference TRBV5-4 and TRBJ1-1 provide the parts outside the CDR3, is ETGVTQSPTHLIKTRGQQVTLRCSSQSGHNTVSWYQQALGQGPQFIFQYYREEENGRGNFPPRFSGLQFPNYSSELNVNALELDDSALYLCASSLISEGDDTEAFFGQGTRLTVV.

This clone was counted only a few times. This chain uses TRBV19 with TRBJ1-1; possibly TRBD1 for D (5 bases). V lost 4 bases, J lost 10 bases, and 13 bases lay in between. The germline V gene has CDR1 LNHDA and CDR2 SQIVND (reference sequence). The CDR3 runs to 12 residues. The CDR3 DNA reads TGTGCCAGTAGTACCCGCAGGGTGGGAGCTTTCTTT. Its protein product is CASSTRRVGAFF.

V gene TRBV10-3 combines with J gene TRBJ1-2; no reliable D call. Germline V gene data show CDR1 as ENHRY and CDR2 as SYGVKD. This CDR3 has 13 residues. The V end lost 8 bases, the J end lost 7 bases, and 17 bases lay between the germline ends. This CDR3 is CAIGEDLSGGYTF. The CDR3, as DNA: TGTGCCATCGGGGAGGATCTAAGTGGTGGCTACACCTTC.

This clone was recorded a few times. The chain links TRBV5-1 to TRBJ2-2; D is undetermined. V dropped 1 base and J dropped 3 bases, with 10 bases sitting between them. CDR1 and CDR2 (germline): SGHRS, YFSETQ. This CDR3 spans 15 amino acids. CDR3 in DNA: TGCGCCAGCAGCTTGAGAAAGTCTGACACCGGGGAGCTGTTTTTT. Encoded protein: CASSLRKSDTGELFF.

The chain is built from TRBV5-5 and TRBJ1-1, with D maybe TRBD1 (6 bases). The CDR3 has 14 amino acids. The V gene lost 9 bases and the J gene lost 1 base, with 16 bases spanning the gap. Germline V lookup: CDR1 SGHKS, CDR2 YYEKEE (reference sequence). The CDR3 protein is CATYPGAANTEAFF. In nucleotides, the CDR3 is TGTGCCACCTATCCGGGGGCCGCGAACACTGAAGCTTTCTTT.

The rearrangement uses TRBV9 and TRBJ1-6, with D hard to call. V shed 0 bases and J shed 8 bases, with 9 bases lying between them. Germline CDR1 reads SGDLS; CDR2 reads YYNGEE. This CDR3 is 14 amino acids long. The chain's CDR3 is CASSVVGIDSPLHF. CDR3 coding DNA: TGTGCCAGCAGCGTAGTGGGTATTGATTCACCCCTCCACTTT. The entire variable domain, with the rest obtained from reference TRBV9 and TRBJ1-6, is as follows: DSGVTQTPKHLITATGQRVTLRCSPRSGDLSVYWYQQSLDQGLQFLIQYYNGEERAKGNILERFSAQQFPDLHSELNLSSLELGDSALYFCASSVVGIDSPLHFGNGTRLTVT.

The V gene is TRBV7-2, the J gene TRBJ2-6, with 10 bases fitting TRBD2. The V gene's germline CDR1 is SGHTA and CDR2 FQGNSA. Trimming at V came to 0 bases and at J to 2 bases, leaving 10 bases not matched to a gene. This CDR3 contains 20 residues. The CDR3 DNA follows: TGTGCCAGCAGCTTAGCGACGGGGTTAGCGGGGGGAGCTGGGGCCAACGTCCTGACTTTC. Its protein product is CASSLATGLAGGAGANVLTF.

This clone came up a few times. This sample also contains other DNA sequences that code for the same CDR3. V usage is TRBV7-2 and J usage is TRBJ2-3, with D perhaps being TRBD1 or TRBD2 (6 bases each). The V end was cut by 3 bases, the J end by 2 bases, with 12 bases between. The CDR3 covers 15 residues. The germline V gene has CDR1 SGHTA and CDR2 FQGNSA. The CDR3 DNA is TGTGCCAGCAGCTTGTCGGGGGCCCCCACAGATACGCAGTATTTT. Its protein is CASSLSGAPTDTQYF.

This clone has only one observation. This chain uses TRBV4-1 with TRBJ2-7, with TRBD1 matching over 10 bases. The length of the CDR3 is 15 residues. Germline-derived CDR1 and CDR2 are MGHRA and YSYEKL. V shed 2 bases, J shed 4 bases, and the junction held 5 bases outside the gene matches. In nucleotides, the CDR3 is TGCGCCAGCAGCCAACGGACAGGGGGGATGTACGAGCAGTACTTC. Protein product: CASSQRTGGMYEQYF.

This clone was seen just once. The V and J genes are TRBV7-9 and TRBJ2-7; D is uncertain. CDR3 length: 14 amino acids. V lost 11 bases and J lost 2, with 19 bases in between. The germline CDR1 and CDR2 sequences are SEHNR and FQNEAQ (reference sequence). The CDR3 coding sequence is TGTGCCGTCCAAACGGGCCAGCAAACCTACGAGCAGTACTTC. Protein: CAVQTGQQTYEQYF.

In nucleotides, the CDR3 is TGTGCCAGCAGCATCGACAGGGTAGTTATCGAGCAGTACTTC. Protein product: CASSIDRVVIEQYF. V usage is TRBV7-8 and J usage is TRBJ2-7; TRBD1 matches at 7 bases. The CDR3 extends over 14 amino acids. V trimming: 5 bases; J trimming: 6 bases; junction bases outside the gene matches: 10. CDR1 is SGHVS, CDR2 FQNEAQ, per germline.

The genes are TRBV7-9 and TRBJ1-4, with D possibly matching TRBD1 (5 bases). CDR1 and CDR2 from the germline V gene are SEHNR and FQNEAQ (reference sequence). Between the trimmed V and J ends, which lost 2 bases and 7 bases, there was a span of 11 bases. This CDR3 spans 14 amino acids. CDR3 nucleotides: TGTGCCAGCAGCTTAATGATGGGGGGTGAAAAACTGTTTTTT. This encodes CASSLMMGGEKLFF. Full variable domain (rest looked up from reference TRBV7-9 and TRBJ1-4): DTGVSQNPRHKITKRGQNVTFRCDPISEHNRLYWYRQTLGQGPEFLTYFQNEAQLEKSRLLSDRFSAERPKGSFSTLEIQRTEQGDSAMYLCASSLMMGGEKLFFGSGTQLSVL.

The chain has TRBV5-4 and TRBJ1-1, with 12 bases fitting TRBD1. Germline V gene data show CDR1 as SGHNT and CDR2 as YYREEE (reference sequence). V lost 4 bases, J lost 2 bases, and 6 bases stayed unmatched. The CDR3 length is 16 residues. The CDR3, as DNA: TGTGCCAGCAGCGCGGGACAGGGGGCCTCTAACACTGAAGCTTTCTTT. Translated, it gives CASSAGQGASNTEAFF.

CDR3 amino acids: CASSPWTGPNYGYTF. CDR3 nucleotides: TGTGCCAGCAGCCCCTGGACAGGCCCTAACTATGGCTACACCTTC. The chain joins TRBV5-8 to TRBJ1-2; the match to TRBD1 covers 7 bases. V was clipped by 4 bases and J by 0 bases; unmatched bases: 6. Per the germline V gene, CDR1 is SGHTS and CDR2 is YDEGEE. This CDR3 has 15 residues. Using reference TRBV5-8 and TRBJ1-2 for the parts outside the CDR3, the full variable domain is EAGVTQSPTHLIKTRGQQATLRCSPISGHTSVYWYQQALGLGLQFLLWYDEGEERNRGNFPPRFSGRQFPNYSSELNVNALELEDSALYLCASSPWTGPNYGYTFGSGTRLTVV.

The chain employs TRBV6-5 and TRBJ1-5, with 10 bases lining up with TRBD1. The CDR3 is 15 amino acids. The germline V gene has CDR1 MNHEY and CDR2 SVGAGI. With 8 bases clipped from V and 9 bases from J, the junction kept 13 bases outside the gene matches. CDR3 nucleotides: TGTGCCAGCGGGGGGACAGGGGCCCCCCCCGGGCCCCAGCATTTT. It specifies CASGGTGAPPGPQHF.

This clone was picked up one time. The J gene is TRBJ2-5, the V gene TRBV5-5, with TRBD1 matching over 10 bases. CDR1 is SGHKS, CDR2 YYEKEE, per germline (reference sequence). The CDR3 totals 14 residues. The V and J ends lost 4 bases and 5 bases, in that order; junction bases with no gene match: 5. DNA of the CDR3: TGTGCCAGCAGCCGACAGGGGGCTGGCGAGACCCAGTACTTC. This gives the protein CASSRQGAGETQYF.

The chain recombines TRBV5-6 with TRBJ1-2; weak D call: TRBD1 (6 bases). Per germline, CDR1 SGHDT and CDR2 YYEEEE. V lost 2 bases and J 8 bases, leaving 22 bases between the germline ends. This CDR3 has 16 residues. The CDR3 sequence is CASSLFLDSSRGGYTF. The CDR3 DNA follows: TGTGCCAGCAGCTTATTCTTGGACAGCTCCCGAGGGGGCTACACCTTC.

V usage is TRBV5-5 and J usage is TRBJ1-5; D uncertain. CDR1 is SGHKS and CDR2 is YYEKEE in the germline V gene (reference sequence). The CDR3 consists of 12 residues. V was trimmed by 1 base and J by 3 bases, leaving 2 bases between them. The CDR3 region is CASSLLNQPQHF. DNA of the CDR3: TGTGCCAGCAGCTTGCTCAATCAGCCCCAGCATTTT.